Presented here are 4 T cell receptor beta chains from one specimen sequenced in a study of blood T cells in healthy people across ages. The second PCR ran roughly 6 to 11 cycles with a sample-barcoded 5' primer and J-beta primers. TCRdb itself ran the 5' RACE reads through MiXCR, one entry per CDR3 protein. This table holds hundreds of thousands of distinct CDR3 sequences, 56% found once. The sequencing sample was made of blood. Source of these receptors: a man in his forties or fifties in good health.

This clonotype was seen only a few times. The chain recombines TRBV6-2 or TRBV6-3 with TRBJ2-3; D is uncertain. This CDR3 region has 17 residues. V gave up 2 bases and J gave up 2 bases, with 17 bases separating them. Per germline, CDR1 MNHEY and CDR2 SVGEGT. The CDR3 region has the DNA TGTGCCAGCAGTTACGGAAAGACCGCCTTCTCCACAGATACGCAGTATTTT. Its protein product is CASSYGKTAFSTDTQYF.

The chain couples TRBV7-9 to TRBJ2-1; 7 bases agree with TRBD2. V was pared by 0 bases and J by 3 bases, with 5 bases of the junction left unmatched. This CDR3 has 16 amino acids. The germline V gene encodes CDR1 SEHNR and CDR2 FQNEAQ (reference sequence). CDR3 in amino acids: CASSLAVERGYNEQFF. The CDR3 coding sequence is TGTGCCAGCAGCTTAGCGGTGGAGCGGGGCTACAATGAGCAGTTCTTC.

The chain's CDR3 is CASRDARTGKVYGYTF. For the CDR3, the DNA is TGTGCCAGCAGAGATGCGAGAACAGGGAAAGTGTATGGCTACACCTTC. The chain is built from TRBV3-1 and TRBJ1-2; D is perhaps TRBD1 (6 bases). Between the trimmed V and J ends, which lost 6 bases and 5 bases, there was a span of 22 bases. Germline V gene lookup returns CDR1 LGHDT and CDR2 YNNKEL (reference sequence). The CDR3 is 16 amino acids.

In DNA form, the CDR3 reads TGCAGCGTTCTCCAGACCAGGGATGGCGAGCAGTACTTC. Translation: CSVLQTRDGEQYF. The rearrangement joins TRBV29-1 to TRBJ2-7; D may be TRBD1 (5 bases). CDR1 SQVTM and CDR2 ANQGSEA come from the germline V gene. This CDR3 is built from 13 residues. Trimming took off 5 bases at V and 6 bases at J, with 17 bases between the two ends.